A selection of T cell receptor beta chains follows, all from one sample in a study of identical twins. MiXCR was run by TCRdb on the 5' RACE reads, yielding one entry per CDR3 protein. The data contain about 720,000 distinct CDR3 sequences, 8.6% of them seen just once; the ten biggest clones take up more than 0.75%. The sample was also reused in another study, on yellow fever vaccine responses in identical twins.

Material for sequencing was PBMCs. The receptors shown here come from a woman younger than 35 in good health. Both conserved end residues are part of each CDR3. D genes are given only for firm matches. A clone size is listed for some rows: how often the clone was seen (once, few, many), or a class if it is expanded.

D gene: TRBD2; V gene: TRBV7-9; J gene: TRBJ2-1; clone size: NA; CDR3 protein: CASSRKAGGPGNEQFF; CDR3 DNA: TGTGCCAGCAGCCGAAAAGCGGGGGGGCCCGGCAATGAGCAGTTCTTC
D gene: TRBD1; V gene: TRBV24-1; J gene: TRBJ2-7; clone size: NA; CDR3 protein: CATRETGSYEQYF; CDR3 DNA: TGTGCCACCAGAGAGACAGGGTCCTACGAGCAGTACTTC
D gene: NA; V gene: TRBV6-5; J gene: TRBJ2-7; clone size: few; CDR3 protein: CASSSPDSNSYEQYF; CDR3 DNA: TGTGCCAGCAGTTCCCCAGACAGTAACTCCTACGAGCAGTACTTC
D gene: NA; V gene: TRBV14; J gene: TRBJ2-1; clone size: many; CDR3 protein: CASSQGLSNEQFF; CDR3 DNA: TGTGCCAGCAGCCAGGGACTGAGCAATGAGCAGTTCTTC
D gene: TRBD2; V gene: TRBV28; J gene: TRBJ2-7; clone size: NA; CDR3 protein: CASSLGTSGASYEQYF; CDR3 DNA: TGTGCCAGCAGCCTCGGGACTAGCGGGGCTTCCTACGAGCAGTACTTC
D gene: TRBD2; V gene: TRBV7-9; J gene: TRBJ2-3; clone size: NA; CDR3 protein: CASRHSGSRGDTQYF; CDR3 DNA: TGTGCCAGCAGGCATAGCGGGTCCCGGGGAGATACGCAGTATTTT
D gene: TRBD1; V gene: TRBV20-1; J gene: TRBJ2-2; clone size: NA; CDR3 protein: CSARGTGNTGELFF; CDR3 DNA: TGCAGTGCTAGAGGGACAGGGAACACCGGGGAGCTGTTTTTT
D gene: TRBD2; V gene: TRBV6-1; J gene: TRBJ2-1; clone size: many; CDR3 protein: CASSRGAGGGNEQFF; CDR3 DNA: TGTGCCAGCAGTCGAGGTGCGGGAGGTGGCAATGAGCAGTTCTTC
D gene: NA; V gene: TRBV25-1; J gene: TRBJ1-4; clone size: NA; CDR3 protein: CASSEFGGTNEKLFF; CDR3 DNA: TGTGCCAGCAGTGAATTTGGGGGTACTAATGAAAAACTGTTTTTT
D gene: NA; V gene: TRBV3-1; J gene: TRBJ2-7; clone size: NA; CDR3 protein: CASSREGASYEQYF; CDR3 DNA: TGTGCCAGCAGCCGGGAGGGGGCCTCCTACGAGCAGTACTTC
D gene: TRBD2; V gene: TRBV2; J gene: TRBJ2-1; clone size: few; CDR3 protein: CASSLTSGGTHEQFF; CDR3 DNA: TGTGCCAGCAGTCTGACTAGCGGGGGGACCCATGAGCAGTTCTTC
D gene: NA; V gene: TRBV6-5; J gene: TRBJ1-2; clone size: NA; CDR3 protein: CASSYSWEVYGYTF; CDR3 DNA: TGTGCCAGCAGTTACTCGTGGGAAGTCTATGGCTACACCTTC
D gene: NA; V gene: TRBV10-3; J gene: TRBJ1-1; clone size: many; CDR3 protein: CAISETGLITEAFF; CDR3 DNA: TGTGCCATCAGTGAGACTGGGCTGATCACTGAAGCTTTCTTT
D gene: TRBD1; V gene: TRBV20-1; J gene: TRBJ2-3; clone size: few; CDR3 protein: CSARDGGGQVHKLSDTQYF; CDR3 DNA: TGCAGTGCTAGAGATGGAGGGGGACAGGTGCATAAGCTATCAGATACGCAGTATTTT
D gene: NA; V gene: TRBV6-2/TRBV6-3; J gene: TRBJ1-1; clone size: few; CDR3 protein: CASSYPTEAFF; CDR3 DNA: TGTGCCAGCAGTTACCCCACTGAAGCTTTCTTT
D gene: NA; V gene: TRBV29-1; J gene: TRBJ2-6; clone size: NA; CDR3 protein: CSVEDEDDSHSGANVLTF; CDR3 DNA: TGCAGCGTTGAAGATGAGGATGACTCGCACTCTGGGGCCAACGTCCTGACTTTC
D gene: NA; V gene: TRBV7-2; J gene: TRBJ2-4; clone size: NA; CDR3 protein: CASSSKALGLAKNIQYF; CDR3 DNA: TGTGCCAGCAGCTCGAAGGCCCTGGGATTAGCCAAAAACATTCAGTACTTC
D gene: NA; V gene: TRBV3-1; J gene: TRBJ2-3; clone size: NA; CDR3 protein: CASSQARGGLGTDTQYF; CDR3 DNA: TGTGCCAGCAGCCAAGCCAGGGGGGGACTCGGCACAGATACGCAGTATTTT
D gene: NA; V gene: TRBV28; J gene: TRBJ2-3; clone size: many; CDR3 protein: CASQSAGSTDTQYF; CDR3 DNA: TGTGCCTCCCAGAGCGCGGGTAGCACAGATACGCAGTATTTT
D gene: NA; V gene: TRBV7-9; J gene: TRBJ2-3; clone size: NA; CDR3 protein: CASSPGVALTTDTQYF; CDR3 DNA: TGTGCCAGCAGCCCGGGGGTGGCTCTAACCACAGATACGCAGTATTTT
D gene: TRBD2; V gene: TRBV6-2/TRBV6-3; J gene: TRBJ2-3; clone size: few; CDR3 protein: CASSQTSRAQYF; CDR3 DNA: TGTGCCAGCAGTCAGACTAGCCGGGCGCAGTATTTT
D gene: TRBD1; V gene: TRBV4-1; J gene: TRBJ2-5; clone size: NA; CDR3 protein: CASSQDTGGGQETQYF; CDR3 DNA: TGCGCCAGCAGCCAAGATACAGGGGGCGGCCAAGAGACCCAGTACTTC
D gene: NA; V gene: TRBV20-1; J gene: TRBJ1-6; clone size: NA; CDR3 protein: CSATGVAPLHF; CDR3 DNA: TGCAGTGCTACCGGGGTTGCACCCCTCCACTTT
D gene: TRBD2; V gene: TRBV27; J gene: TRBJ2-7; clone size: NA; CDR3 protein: CASSLIRGASGSLFLEQYF; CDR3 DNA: TGTGCCAGCAGCCTAATACGGGGGGCTAGCGGGAGCCTGTTCCTCGAGCAGTACTTC
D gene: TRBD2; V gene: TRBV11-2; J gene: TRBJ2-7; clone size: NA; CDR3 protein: CASSLSTSGDYEQYF; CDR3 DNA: TGTGCCAGCAGCTTATCGACTAGCGGGGACTACGAGCAGTACTTC
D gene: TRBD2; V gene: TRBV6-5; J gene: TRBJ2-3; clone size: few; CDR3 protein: CASSYMGLAGGTDTQYF; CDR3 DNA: TGTGCCAGCAGTTACATGGGACTAGCGGGCGGCACAGATACGCAGTATTTT
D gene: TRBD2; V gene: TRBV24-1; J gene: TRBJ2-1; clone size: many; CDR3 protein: CATSDFFGTSNEQFF; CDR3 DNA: TGTGCCACCAGTGATTTCTTTGGGACTAGCAATGAGCAGTTCTTC
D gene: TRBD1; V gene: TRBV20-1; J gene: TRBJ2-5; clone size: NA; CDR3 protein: CSARGTGKKETQYF; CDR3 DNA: TGCAGTGCTAGAGGGACAGGGAAGAAAGAGACCCAGTACTTC
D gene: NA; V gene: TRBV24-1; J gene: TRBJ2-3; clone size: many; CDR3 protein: CATSDLAESTDTQYF; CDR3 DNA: TGTGCCACCAGTGATTTGGCCGAGAGCACAGATACGCAGTATTTT
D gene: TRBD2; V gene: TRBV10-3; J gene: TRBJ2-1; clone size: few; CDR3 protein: CAIRPGLAGSSYNEQFF; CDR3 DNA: TGTGCCATCAGACCGGGACTAGCGGGGAGCTCCTACAATGAGCAGTTCTTC
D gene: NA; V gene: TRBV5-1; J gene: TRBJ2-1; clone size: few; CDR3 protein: CASSLAALRAVQPAEEQFF; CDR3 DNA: TGCGCCAGCAGCTTGGCCGCGCTTCGGGCGGTCCAACCCGCCGAGGAGCAGTTCTTC
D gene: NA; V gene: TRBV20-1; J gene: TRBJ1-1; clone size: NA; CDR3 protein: CSARVENMNTEAFF; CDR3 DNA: TGCAGTGCTAGAGTAGAGAACATGAACACTGAAGCTTTCTTT
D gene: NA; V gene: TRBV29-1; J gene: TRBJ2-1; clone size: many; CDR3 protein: CSAEMSSYNEQFF; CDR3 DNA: TGCAGCGCCGAGATGAGCTCCTACAATGAGCAGTTCTTC
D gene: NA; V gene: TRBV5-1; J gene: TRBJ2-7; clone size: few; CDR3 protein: CASRKGDGNYEQYF; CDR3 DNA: TGCGCCAGCAGGAAAGGGGACGGAAACTACGAGCAGTACTTC
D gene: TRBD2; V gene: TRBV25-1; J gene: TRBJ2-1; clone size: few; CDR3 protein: CASKVGGGGNEQFF; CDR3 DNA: TGTGCCAGCAAAGTCGGGGGCGGGGGGAATGAGCAGTTCTTC
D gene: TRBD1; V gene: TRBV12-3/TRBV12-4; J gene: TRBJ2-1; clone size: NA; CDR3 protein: CASSTQGAAYNEQFF; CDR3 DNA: TGTGCCAGCAGTACTCAGGGGGCAGCCTACAATGAGCAGTTCTTC
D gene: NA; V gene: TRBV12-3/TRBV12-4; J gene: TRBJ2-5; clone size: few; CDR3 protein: CASSPPGVGETQYF; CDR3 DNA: TGTGCCAGCAGTCCCCCAGGGGTCGGCGAGACCCAGTACTTC
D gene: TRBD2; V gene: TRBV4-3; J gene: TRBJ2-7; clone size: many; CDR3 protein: CASSPGLVSYEQYF; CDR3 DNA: TGCGCCAGCAGCCCGGGACTAGTTAGCTACGAGCAGTACTTC
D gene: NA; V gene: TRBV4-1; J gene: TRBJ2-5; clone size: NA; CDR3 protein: CASSQEYVETQYF; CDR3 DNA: TGCGCCAGCAGCCAAGAATACGTGGAGACCCAGTACTTC
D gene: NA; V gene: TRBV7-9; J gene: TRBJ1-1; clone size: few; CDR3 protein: CASSLVEKGAEAFF; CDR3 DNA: TGTGCCAGCAGCTTAGTAGAGAAGGGGGCTGAAGCTTTCTTT
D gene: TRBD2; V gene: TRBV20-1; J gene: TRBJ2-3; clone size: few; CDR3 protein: CSARGLATDTQYF; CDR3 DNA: TGCAGTGCTCGCGGACTAGCCACAGATACGCAGTATTTT
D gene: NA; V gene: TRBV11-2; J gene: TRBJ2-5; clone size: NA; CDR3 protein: CASSLEWDGTQYF; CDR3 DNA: TGTGCCAGCAGCTTAGAGTGGGACGGGACCCAGTACTTC
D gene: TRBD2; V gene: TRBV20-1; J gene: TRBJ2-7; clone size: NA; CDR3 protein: CSAKNLAGVHYEQYF; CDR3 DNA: TGCAGTGCCAAAAACCTAGCGGGTGTACACTACGAGCAGTACTTC
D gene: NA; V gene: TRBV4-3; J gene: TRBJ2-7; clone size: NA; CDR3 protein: CASSQDEVGKSYELYF; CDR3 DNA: TGCGCCAGCAGCCAAGATGAGGTAGGCAAGTCCTACGAGCTGTACTTC
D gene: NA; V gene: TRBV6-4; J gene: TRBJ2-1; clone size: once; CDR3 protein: CASSAIDSVNEQFF; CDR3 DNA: TGTGCCAGCAGTGCCATAGACAGCGTCAATGAGCAGTTCTTC
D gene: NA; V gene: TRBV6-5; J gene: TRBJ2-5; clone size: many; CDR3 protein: CASSYVGTPGETQYF; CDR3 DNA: TGTGCCAGCAGTTACGTCGGGACCCCGGGAGAGACCCAGTACTTC
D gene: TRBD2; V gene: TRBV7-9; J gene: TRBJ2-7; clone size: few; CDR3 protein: CASSSLAGGTYEKYF; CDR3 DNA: TGTGCCAGCAGTTCCCTAGCGGGAGGGACCTACGAGAAGTACTTC
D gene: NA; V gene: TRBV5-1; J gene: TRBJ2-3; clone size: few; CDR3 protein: CASSSLRPATSTDTQYF; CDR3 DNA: TGCGCCAGCAGCTCCCTCCGACCAGCAACTAGCACAGATACGCAGTATTTT
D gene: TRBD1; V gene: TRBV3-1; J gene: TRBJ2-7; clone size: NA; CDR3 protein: CASSRGPGQGPEQYF; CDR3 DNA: TGTGCCAGCAGCCGGGGGCCGGGACAGGGGCCCGAGCAGTACTTC
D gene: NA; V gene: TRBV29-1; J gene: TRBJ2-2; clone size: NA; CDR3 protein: CSVVISGELFF; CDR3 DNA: TGCAGCGTTGTCATATCTGGGGAGCTGTTTTTT
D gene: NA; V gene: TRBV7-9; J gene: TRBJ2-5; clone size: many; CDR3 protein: CASSFLSTETQYF; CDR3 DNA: TGTGCCAGCAGCTTTCTTTCAACTGAGACCCAGTACTTC
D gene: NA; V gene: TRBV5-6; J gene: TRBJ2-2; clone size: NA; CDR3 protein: CASSLQNGELFF; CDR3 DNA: TGTGCCAGCAGCTTACAGAACGGGGAGCTGTTTTTT